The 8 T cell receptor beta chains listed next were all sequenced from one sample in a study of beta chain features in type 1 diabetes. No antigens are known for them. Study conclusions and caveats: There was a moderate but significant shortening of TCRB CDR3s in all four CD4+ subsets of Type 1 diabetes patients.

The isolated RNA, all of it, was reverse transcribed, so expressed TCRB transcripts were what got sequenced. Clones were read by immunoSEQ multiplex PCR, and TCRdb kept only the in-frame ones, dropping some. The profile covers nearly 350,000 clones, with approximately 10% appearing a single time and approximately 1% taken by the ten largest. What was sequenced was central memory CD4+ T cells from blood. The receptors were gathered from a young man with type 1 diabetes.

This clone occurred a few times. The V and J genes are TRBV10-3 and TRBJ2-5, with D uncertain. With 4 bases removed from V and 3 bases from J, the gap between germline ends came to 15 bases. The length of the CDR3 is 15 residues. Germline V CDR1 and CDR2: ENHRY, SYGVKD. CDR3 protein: CAISGRENPEETQYF. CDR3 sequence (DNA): TGTGCCATCAGTGGTAGAGAAAACCCCGAAGAGACCCAGTACTTC.

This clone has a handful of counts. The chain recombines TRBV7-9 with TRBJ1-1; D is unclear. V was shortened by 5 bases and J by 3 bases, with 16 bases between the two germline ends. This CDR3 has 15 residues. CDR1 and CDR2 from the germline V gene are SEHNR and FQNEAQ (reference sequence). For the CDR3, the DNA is TGTGCCAGCAGCCCTAAGGGAGGTGGGTACACTGAAGCTTTCTTT. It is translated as CASSPKGGGYTEAFF.

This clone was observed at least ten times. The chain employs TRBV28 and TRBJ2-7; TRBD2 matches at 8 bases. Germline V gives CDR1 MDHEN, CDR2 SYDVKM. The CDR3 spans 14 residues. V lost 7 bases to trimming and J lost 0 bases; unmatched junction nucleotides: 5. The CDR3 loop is CASNIAGSSYEQYF. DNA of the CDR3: TGTGCCAGCAATATAGCGGGGAGCTCCTACGAGCAGTACTTC.

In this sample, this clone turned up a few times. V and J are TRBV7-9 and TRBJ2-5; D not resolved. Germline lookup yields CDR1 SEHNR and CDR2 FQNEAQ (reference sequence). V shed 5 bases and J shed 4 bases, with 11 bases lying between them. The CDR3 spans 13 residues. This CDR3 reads CASSPPGRETQYF. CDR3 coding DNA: TGTGCCAGCAGCCCTCCGGGTCGAGAGACCCAGTACTTC.

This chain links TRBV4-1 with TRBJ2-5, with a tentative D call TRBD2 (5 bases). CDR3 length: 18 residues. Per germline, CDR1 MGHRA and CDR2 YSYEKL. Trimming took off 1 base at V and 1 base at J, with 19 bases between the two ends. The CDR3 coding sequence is TGCGCCAGCAGCCAAGCTCAATCCGCTTCGGGGTTCCAAGAGACCCAGTACTTC. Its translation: CASSQAQSASGFQETQYF.

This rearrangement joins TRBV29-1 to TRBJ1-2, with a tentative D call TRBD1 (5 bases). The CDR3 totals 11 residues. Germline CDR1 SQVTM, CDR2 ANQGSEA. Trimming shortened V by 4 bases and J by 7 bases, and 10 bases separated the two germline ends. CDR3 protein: CSVGQGPGYTF. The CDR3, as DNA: TGCAGCGTTGGCCAGGGCCCTGGCTACACCTTC. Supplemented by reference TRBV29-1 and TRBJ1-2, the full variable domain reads SAVISQKPSRDICQRGTSLTIQCQVDSQVTMMFWYRQQPGQSLTLIATANQGSEATYESGFVIDKFPISRPNLTFSTLTVSNMSPEDSSIYLCSVGQGPGYTFGSGTRLTVV.

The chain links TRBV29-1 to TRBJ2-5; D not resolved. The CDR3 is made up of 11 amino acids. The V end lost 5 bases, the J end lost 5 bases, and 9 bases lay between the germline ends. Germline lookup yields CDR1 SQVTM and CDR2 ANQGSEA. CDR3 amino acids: CSVLSGETQYF. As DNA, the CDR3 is TGCAGCGTTCTCTCTGGGGAGACCCAGTACTTC.

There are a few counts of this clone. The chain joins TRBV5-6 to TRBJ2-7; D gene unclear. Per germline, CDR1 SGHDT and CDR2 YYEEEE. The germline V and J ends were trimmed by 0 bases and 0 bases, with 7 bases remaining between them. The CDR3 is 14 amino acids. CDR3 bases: TGTGCCAGCAGCTTGGATGGGATCTCCTACGAGCAGTACTTC. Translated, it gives CASSLDGISYEQYF.